This T cell receptor beta chain was observed in a study of T cell responses to AZD1222 COVID-19 vaccine. Study observations and caveats: Females made up more of the donors, who were largely white British, and clonal diversity may have come out too low. Among AZD1222 vaccinees, only five or six were seropositive at baseline. Scientists sampled the repertoires only once the peak T cell response had passed.

To note about this clone: What it binds is not known. The same CDR3 arises from other DNA sequences in this sample as well.

The repertoire was sequenced with immunoSEQ multiplex PCR; TCRdb's copy has only in-frame clones and lacks some. The sample includes 70,000 to 85,000 clones, around 86% of them seen just once. The input for sequencing was peripheral blood, taken on day 0 of AZD1222 vaccination. The receptor comes from an adult in good health.

CDR3 DNA: TGTGCCAGCTCACCCCGCCAAGAGACCCAGTACTTC. This gives the protein CASSPRQETQYF. The genes are TRBV18 and TRBJ2-5; D is unclear. This CDR3 region has 12 residues. Germline-derived CDR1 and CDR2 are KGHSH and LQKENI. V lost 3 bases, J lost 1 base, and 3 bases lay in between.